This entry lists 14 T cell receptor beta chains sequenced from one sample in a study of blood T cell repertoires in COVID-19. Assay used: immunoSEQ multiplex PCR; TCRdb lists only in-frame clones, some missing. The table lists around 160,000 clones, more than 80% of them singletons, with 7.5% to 9.5% in the top ten. Sequenced input: peripheral blood. These receptors were collected from a human donor with acute or convalescent COVID-19. The donor label of this sample is uncertain.

The table lists this clone with a count of one. This chain uses TRBV5-8 with TRBJ1-1; TRBD1 might be the D (6 bases). CDR3 length: 15 residues. CDR1 and CDR2 (germline): SGHTS, YDEGEE. V gave up 3 bases and J gave up 2 bases, with 14 bases separating them. The CDR3, as DNA: TGTGCCAGCAGCTCCCTTAGACAGGATAACACTGAAGCTTTCTTT. Its translation: CASSSLRQDNTEAFF.

This sequence joins TRBV6-5 and TRBJ1-3, with TRBD1 matching 9 bases. Per the germline V gene, CDR1 is MNHEY and CDR2 is SVGAGI. This CDR3 is built from 15 residues. The V segment lost 5 bases and the J segment 2 bases; nucleotides outside the gene matches: 4. The CDR3 sequence is CASSKQGATGNTIYF. In DNA form, the CDR3 reads TGTGCCAGCAGTAAACAGGGGGCGACTGGAAACACCATATATTTT.

The CDR3 protein is CASSPLIDTEAFF. The CDR3, as DNA: TGTGCCAGCTCACCCCTTATTGACACTGAAGCTTTCTTT. The chain recombines TRBV18 with TRBJ1-1; D ambiguous. The CDR3 has 13 amino acids. Germline CDR1 reads KGHSH; CDR2 reads LQKENI. V was cut by 3 bases and J by 3 bases, with 8 bases left in between.

The gene calls are TRBV5-4 and TRBJ1-6, with D perhaps TRBD1 (5 bases). Trimming left V 2 bases short and J 6 bases short, with 12 bases between. The CDR3 loop spans 15 amino acids. The germline gives CDR1 SGHNT, CDR2 YYREEE (reference sequence). The CDR3 DNA sequence: TGTGCCAGCAGCTTTGGAGGGGTGAGTAATTCACCCCTCCACTTT. Amino acids: CASSFGGVSNSPLHF. Combining the CDR3 with reference TRBV5-4 and TRBJ1-6 gives the whole variable domain ETGVTQSPTHLIKTRGQQVTLRCSSQSGHNTVSWYQQALGQGPQFIFQYYREEENGRGNFPPRFSGLQFPNYSSELNVNALELDDSALYLCASSFGGVSNSPLHFGNGTRLTVT.

This chain uses TRBV6-6 with TRBJ1-6; no firm D call. The CDR3 is 15 amino acids. Trimming left V 2 bases short and J 7 bases short, with 12 bases between. Germline CDR1 is MNHNY and CDR2 is SVGAGI (reference sequence). The CDR3 coding sequence is TGTGCCAGCAGTTACACCGGGAGTAAGAATTCACCCCTCCACTTT. It is translated as CASSYTGSKNSPLHF.

V gene TRBV12-3 or TRBV12-4 combines with J gene TRBJ2-1, with 7 bases fitting TRBD2. V was clipped by 5 bases and J by 8 bases; unmatched bases: 6. The CDR3 spans 13 residues. Here the CDR3 reads CASSPGLTHEQFF. The CDR3 bases are TGTGCCAGCAGTCCGGGACTAACCCATGAGCAGTTCTTC.

The chain uses TRBV12-5 and TRBJ2-2; D ambiguous. The V gene lost 0 bases and the J gene lost 3 bases, with 11 bases spanning the gap. The V gene's germline CDR1 is LGHNT and CDR2 FRNRAP. This CDR3 is 16 amino acids long. DNA of the CDR3: TGTGCTAGTGGTTTGGTATCTGGCCAGTACACCGGGGAGCTGTTTTTT. Its protein product is CASGLVSGQYTGELFF.

CDR3 sequence reads: CASSRQGDTGELFF. Written as DNA, the CDR3 is TGTGCCAGCAGTCGACAGGGAGACACCGGGGAGCTGTTTTTT. The chain carries TRBV6-5 and TRBJ2-2; 7 nucleotides align to TRBD1. The V gene's germline CDR1 is MNHEY and CDR2 SVGAGI. The CDR3 runs 14 residues. J was trimmed by 3 bases and V by 5 bases; bases with no gene match: 3.

CDR3 in amino acids: CASSRLQGANGELFF. DNA for the CDR3: TGTGCCAGCAGCCGTCTACAGGGGGCTAACGGGGAGCTGTTTTTT. The rearrangement joins TRBV4-2 to TRBJ2-2, with 9 bases matching TRBD1. The junction had 7 bases not matched to a gene; V was cut back by 4 bases and J by 7 bases. CDR3 length: 15 amino acids. The germline gives CDR1 LGHNA, CDR2 YNFKEQ.

V usage is TRBV5-4 and J usage is TRBJ2-3, with D perhaps TRBD2 (5 bases). This CDR3 region has 15 residues. Germline CDR1 SGHNT, CDR2 YYREEE (reference sequence). Trimming took off 4 bases at V and 4 bases at J, with 16 bases between the two ends. CDR3 sequence: CASSPGIGGADTQYF. CDR3 sequence (DNA): TGTGCCAGCAGCCCCGGGATAGGAGGAGCAGATACGCAGTATTTT.

The rearrangement joins TRBV15 to TRBJ1-2; D remains ambiguous. Trimming left V 0 bases short and J 4 bases short, with 21 bases between. The germline CDR1 and CDR2 sequences are LNHNV and YYDKDF (reference sequence). This CDR3 comprises 18 residues. The CDR3 DNA reads TGTGCCACCAGCAGAGATCTGAGGTCCGGAACAAGAGGCTATGGCTACACCTTC. Encoded protein: CATSRDLRSGTRGYGYTF.

V usage is TRBV5-1 and J usage is TRBJ1-1; D is uncertain. The CDR3 length is 14 residues. Per the germline V gene, CDR1 is SGHRS and CDR2 is YFSETQ. Trimming removed 3 bases from V and 1 base from J, with 10 bases in between. The CDR3: CASSYISQNTEAFF. CDR3 nucleotide sequence: TGCGCCAGCAGCTACATCTCGCAGAACACTGAAGCTTTCTTT. Using reference TRBV5-1 and TRBJ1-1 for the parts outside the CDR3, the full variable domain is KAGVTQTPRYLIKTRGQQVTLSCSPISGHRSVSWYQQTPGQGLQFLFEYFSETQRNKGNFPGRFSGRQFSNSRSEMNVSTLELGDSALYLCASSYISQNTEAFFGQGTRLTVV.

The chain recombines TRBV3-1 (or the pseudogene TRBV3-2) with TRBJ1-1, with a tentative D call TRBD1 (5 bases). Trimming took 6 bases from V and 3 from J, leaving 8 bases between them. CDR1 LGHDT and CDR2 YNNKEL come from the germline V gene (reference sequence). The CDR3 consists of 12 residues. CDR3 DNA: TGTGCCAGCAGGGGGGGGGACACTGAAGCTTTCTTT. Its translation is CASRGGDTEAFF.

The V call is TRBV27, the J call TRBJ1-2; D perhaps matches TRBD1 (5 bases). CDR3 length equals 15 residues. Deletions cut 5 bases from V and 2 bases from J, with 15 bases between. The germline V gene has CDR1 MNHEY and CDR2 SMNVEV (reference sequence). This CDR3 reads CASSTYRGTNYGYTF. The CDR3 region has the DNA TGTGCCAGCAGTACGTACCGCGGGACGAACTATGGCTACACCTTC.